The 10 T cell receptor beta chains below were found in one sample sequenced in a study of T-cell memory formation after mild COVID-19. TCRdb re-called the 5' RACE reads with MiXCR, one entry per CDR3 protein. The data show 300,000 or so distinct CDR3 sequences, about 17% seen once. Sequencing was done on a sample of PBMCs or a T cell subset sorted from them (not recorded which). Source of these receptors: a man younger than 35 who had mild COVID-19 (a few samples of this study predate the infection). Cell type and time point are not known.

The J gene is TRBJ1-2, the V gene TRBV18; no clear D. The length of the CDR3 is 15 residues. Trimming removed 3 bases from V and 6 bases from J, with 17 bases in between. Germline assignment: CDR1 KGHSH and CDR2 LQKENI. The CDR3 DNA reads as TGTGCCAGCTCACCGGAAGCTCCGGGTGGTCATGGCTACACCTTC. Translating gives CASSPEAPGGHGYTF.

This clonotype was seen a handful of times. This sequence joins TRBV7-9 and TRBJ1-3; tentative D call: TRBD1 (5 bases). The CDR3 is 15 residues long. Germline CDR1 is SEHNR and CDR2 is FQNEAQ (reference sequence). Between the trimmed V and J ends, which lost 3 bases and 0 bases, there was a span of 9 bases. Written as DNA, the CDR3 is TGTGCCAGCAGCTTGTCGGGGACCTCTGGAAACACCATATATTTT. Translated, it gives CASSLSGTSGNTIYF.

This clonotype was observed a handful of times. This chain uses TRBV4-1 with TRBJ1-2; D perhaps matches TRBD1 (5 bases). V dropped 0 bases and J dropped 10 bases, with 15 bases sitting between them. The CDR3 has 14 residues. The V gene's germline CDR1 is MGHRA and CDR2 YSYEKL. This chain's CDR3 is CASSQEGWGGDYTF. For the CDR3, the DNA is TGCGCCAGCAGCCAAGAGGGCTGGGGCGGAGACTACACCTTC.

This clonotype was seen more than once but under ten times. V is TRBV5-1 and J is TRBJ2-1; 8 bases map to TRBD1. This CDR3 region has 15 residues. Trimming took 4 bases from V and 5 from J; bases not matched to a gene: 8. Germline V CDR1 and CDR2: SGHRS, YFSETQ. This CDR3 is CASSKTGGGHNEQFF. The CDR3 region has the DNA TGCGCCAGCAGCAAAACAGGGGGTGGCCACAATGAGCAGTTCTTC.

This clonotype came up a few times. This chain uses TRBV12-3 or TRBV12-4 with TRBJ2-5; the D call may be TRBD1 or TRBD2 (5 bases each). The V and J ends lost 5 bases and 4 bases respectively, with 14 bases between them. CDR3 length: 14 residues. CDR3 DNA: TGTGCCAGCAGTGCGGCCGGGACCCCAGAGACCCAGTACTTC. Its protein is CASSAAGTPETQYF.

Turning to this clonotype: The junction departs from germline at one end; a sequencing error may be responsible. J is TRBJ2-1 and V is TRBV7-7, with D perhaps TRBD2 (6 bases). Germline V gives CDR1 SSHAT, CDR2 FNYEAQ (reference sequence). This CDR3 is built from 13 residues. This CDR3 reads CASSPAVGGEQFF. CDR3 coding DNA: TGTGCTAGCAGCCCAGCGGTCGGGGGTGAGCAGTTCTTC. The full variable domain, its missing parts supplied by reference TRBV7-7 and TRBJ2-1, is GAGVSQSPRYKVTKRGQDVTLRCDPISSHATLYWYQQALGQGPEFLTYFNYEAQPDKSGLPSDRFSAERPEGSISTLTIQRTEQRDSAMYRCASSPAVGGEQFFGPGTRLTVL.

The chain employs TRBV11-3 and TRBJ1-2, with 7 bases fitting TRBD1. This CDR3 contains 18 residues. V was clipped by 0 bases and J by 2 bases; unmatched bases: 12. Germline assignment: CDR1 SGHNT and CDR2 YENEEA. CDR3 amino acids: CASSLDVHSGTVNYGYTF. The CDR3 DNA reads as TGTGCCAGCAGCTTAGACGTCCACTCCGGGACAGTGAACTATGGCTACACCTTC.

This clonotype was counted only a few times. J is TRBJ2-3 and V is TRBV7-2, with D possibly matching TRBD2 (5 bases). Germline V gene lookup returns CDR1 SGHTA and CDR2 FQGNSA. The V end lost 2 bases, the J end lost 9 bases, and 15 bases lay between the germline ends. CDR3 length: 14 residues. CDR3 coding DNA: TGTGCCAGCAGCTTAAACAGAGGAGGAGACACGCAGTATTTT. Translation: CASSLNRGGDTQYF.

This clonotype has a count of ten or more. The chain combines TRBV5-1 with TRBJ1-2; no clear D gene. Germline-derived CDR1 and CDR2 are SGHRS and YFSETQ. The length of the CDR3 is 15 residues. Trimming took off 2 bases at V and 0 bases at J, with 11 bases between the two ends. DNA of the CDR3: TGCGCCAGCAGCTTTATGGCGCTCACTAACTATGGCTACACCTTC. Its translation: CASSFMALTNYGYTF.

The J gene is TRBJ1-5, the V gene TRBV4-1, with 10 bases that match TRBD1. Per germline, CDR1 MGHRA and CDR2 YSYEKL. The V gene end was trimmed by 3 bases and the J gene end by 6 bases; junction bases not matched to a gene: 8. The CDR3 runs to 16 residues. In nucleotides, the CDR3 is TGCGCCAGCAGCCACCAGGACAGGGGGTCAGGTCAGCCCCAGCATTTT. Translating gives CASSHQDRGSGQPQHF.